Following are 28 T cell receptor beta chains from one sample sequenced in a study of cytomegalovirus exposure and HLA in healthy donors. The table came from immunoSEQ multiplex PCR; TCRdb's copy has only in-frame clones and leaves some out. The table has 71,000 or so clones, approximately 96% seen once; the top ten hold approximately 1.3%. Specimen: PBMCs. The receptor source for this set is a man between 18 and 35 years old in good health and CMV-seropositive.

The V call is TRBV5-1, the J call TRBJ2-7; 11 bases line up with TRBD2. The CDR3 contains 14 residues. Germline-derived CDR1 and CDR2 are SGHRS and YFSETQ. With 2 bases clipped from V and 6 bases from J, the junction kept 4 bases outside the gene matches. The CDR3 spells CASSFGGLAAEQYF. The CDR3 DNA follows: TGCGCCAGCAGCTTTGGGGGACTAGCGGCCGAGCAGTACTTC.

V and J are TRBV5-1 and TRBJ2-7; 12 bases line up with TRBD1. J was trimmed by 7 bases and V by 0 bases; bases with no gene match: 5. Germline CDR1 reads SGHRS; CDR2 reads YFSETQ. CDR3 length: 15 amino acids. The CDR3 DNA is TGCGCCAGCAGCTTGGAGGGGGACAGGGGGCGTGAGCAGTACTTC. Its translation: CASSLEGDRGREQYF.

The chain joins TRBV15 to TRBJ2-1, with a weak D call TRBD2 (7 bases). Germline loops: CDR1 LNHNV, CDR2 YYDKDF (reference sequence). This CDR3 comprises 19 residues. Trimming stripped 4 bases from V and 4 bases from J, with 26 bases between. CDR3 sequence: CATSMGLFGKGGAYNEQFF. The DNA of the CDR3 is TGTGCCACCAGCATGGGCCTATTTGGGAAAGGGGGGGCGTACAATGAGCAGTTCTTC.

The chain has TRBV19 and TRBJ2-7; 14 bases are a match to TRBD2. This CDR3 region has 17 residues. V lost 2 bases to trimming and J lost 4 bases; unmatched junction nucleotides: 7. Germline V gene lookup returns CDR1 LNHDA and CDR2 SQIVND (reference sequence). The CDR3 loop reads CASSINQGTSGRYEQYF. For the CDR3, the DNA is TGTGCCAGTAGTATAAACCAGGGGACTAGCGGGAGATACGAGCAGTACTTC.

The gene calls are TRBV10-3 and TRBJ2-2; possibly TRBD2 for D (6 bases). CDR3 length equals 12 residues. The germline CDR1 and CDR2 sequences are ENHRY and SYGVKD. The germline V and J ends were trimmed by 7 bases and 5 bases, with 8 bases remaining between them. The CDR3 spells CAITGATGELFF. The CDR3 coding sequence is TGTGCCATCACGGGAGCGACCGGGGAGCTGTTTTTT.

The chain couples TRBV4-1 to TRBJ2-3; TRBD1 matches 12 bases. CDR3 length equals 17 residues. The germline V gene has CDR1 MGHRA and CDR2 YSYEKL. The trim removed 4 bases at V and 4 bases at J, leaving 9 bases unmatched. The CDR3 sequence: CASSPTRDRGPADTQYF. As DNA, the CDR3 is TGCGCCAGCAGCCCAACCCGGGACAGGGGGCCGGCAGATACGCAGTATTTT.

The chain uses TRBV4-2 and TRBJ2-1; TRBD2 aligns across 10 bases. Germline CDR1 is LGHNA and CDR2 is YNFKEQ. Trimming took 0 bases from V and 1 from J; bases not matched to a gene: 3. The CDR3 is 17 amino acids. The CDR3 protein is CASSQDLLAGSYNEQFF. The CDR3, as DNA: TGTGCCAGCAGCCAAGATCTACTAGCGGGGTCCTACAATGAGCAGTTCTTC.

The chain combines TRBV9 with TRBJ1-3, with 7 bases lining up with TRBD1. Germline values: CDR1 SGDLS, CDR2 YYNGEE. The CDR3 covers 13 residues. The trim removed 0 bases at V and 13 bases at J, leaving 7 bases unmatched. The CDR3: CASSVEVGQRIYF. The CDR3 DNA reads as TGTGCCAGCAGCGTAGAAGTGGGACAGAGAATATATTTT.

The chain combines TRBV27 with TRBJ2-7, with a tentative D call TRBD1 (5 bases). CDR1 and CDR2 (germline): MNHEY, SMNVEV (reference sequence). Trimming shortened V by 2 bases and J by 4 bases, and 9 bases separated the two germline ends. The CDR3 contains 13 residues. The CDR3 DNA sequence: TGTGCCAGCAGTTTAACGACAGCTTACGAGCAGTACTTC. Encoded protein: CASSLTTAYEQYF.

The chain carries TRBV5-6 and TRBJ2-3; 7 positions match TRBD1. Looked up from germline, CDR1 is SGHDT and CDR2 is YYEEEE. CDR3 length: 15 residues. After removal of 4 bases from V and 3 bases from J, the junction contained 8 bases not matched to a gene. The CDR3 region has the DNA TGTGCCAGCAGCCCAGGGGGAGCACTTACAGATACGCAGTATTTT. Protein: CASSPGGALTDTQYF.

The chain employs TRBV4-1 and TRBJ1-1, with D maybe TRBD1 (5 bases). The CDR3 runs 13 residues. The germline CDR1 and CDR2 sequences are MGHRA and YSYEKL. Trimming shortened V by 0 bases and J by 7 bases, and 9 bases separated the two germline ends. CDR3 sequence reads: CASSQDPGVEAFF. The CDR3 DNA reads TGCGCCAGCAGCCAAGATCCGGGGGTTGAAGCTTTCTTT.

This chain connects TRBV4-1 to TRBJ2-7; D uncertain. CDR3 length: 14 amino acids. From germline, CDR1 is MGHRA and CDR2 YSYEKL. Trimming cost V 2 bases and J 0 bases, with 8 bases left between them. The CDR3 is CASSQWAGSYEQYF. The DNA for the CDR3 is TGCGCCAGCAGCCAATGGGCCGGCTCCTACGAGCAGTACTTC.

This sequence joins TRBV5-1 and TRBJ2-3; 11 nucleotides line up with TRBD2. With 4 bases clipped from V and 4 bases from J, the junction kept 8 bases outside the gene matches. The CDR3 spans 16 residues. CDR1 is SGHRS and CDR2 is YFSETQ in the germline V gene. DNA of the CDR3: TGCGCCAGCAGCCCTACTAGCGGGAGTCGGGCAGATACGCAGTATTTT. This gives the protein CASSPTSGSRADTQYF.

Here the CDR3 DNA reads TGTGCCAGCAGCCTCGGGACTAGCGGGGGGGTGGGAGATACGCAGTATTTT. The encoded protein is CASSLGTSGGVGDTQYF. The chain recombines TRBV5-4 with TRBJ2-3; 16 positions match TRBD2. CDR1 and CDR2 (germline): SGHNT, YYREEE (reference sequence). The trim removed 4 bases at V and 5 bases at J, leaving 7 bases unmatched. The CDR3 contains 17 residues.

This clone was seen just once. This rearrangement joins TRBV5-1 to TRBJ1-1; 9 bases match TRBD1. The CDR3 sequence is 15 residues long. The trim removed 4 bases at V and 0 bases at J, leaving 4 bases unmatched. CDR1 and CDR2 from the germline V gene are SGHRS and YFSETQ. Here the CDR3 reads CASSEQGAMNTEAFF. In DNA form, the CDR3 reads TGCGCCAGCAGCGAACAGGGGGCAATGAACACTGAAGCTTTCTTT.

This clone was recorded once. The chain recombines TRBV21-1 with TRBJ2-2; TRBD1 is the table's D call and was not checked against the DNA. TRBV21-1 is described as a pseudogene. The CDR3 loop spans 20 amino acids. The CDR3 protein is CASSLGTSGRLNLNTGELFF. Here the CDR3 DNA reads TGTGCCAGCAGCCTAGGTACCTCAGGGCGACTTAACCTGAACACCGGGGAGCTGTTTTTT.

This chain links TRBV27 with TRBJ2-1; the D is unclear. The CDR3 is 13 residues long. V lost 4 bases and J lost 0, with 4 bases in between. CDR1 and CDR2 from the germline V gene are MNHEY and SMNVEV (reference sequence). CDR3 DNA sequence: TGTGCCAGCAGTTCCTCCTCCTACAATGAGCAGTTCTTC. It translates to CASSSSSYNEQFF.

The V gene is TRBV2, the J gene TRBJ1-3; D might be TRBD1 (5 bases). Germline V lookup: CDR1 SNHLY, CDR2 FYNNEI. V lost 4 bases and J 0 bases, leaving 10 bases between the germline ends. This CDR3 region has 15 residues. CDR3 in amino acids: CASSVTDSSGNTIYF. CDR3 DNA: TGTGCCAGCAGTGTAACCGACAGCTCTGGAAACACCATATATTTT.

The chain combines TRBV6-1 with TRBJ1-2; tentative D call: TRBD1 (5 bases). This CDR3 comprises 13 residues. Germline CDR1 is MNHNS and CDR2 is SASEGT. V shed 1 base and J shed 4 bases, with 7 bases lying between them. Written as DNA, the CDR3 is TGTGCCAGCAGTGAAGTGGGGGGCTATGGCTACACCTTC. It encodes CASSEVGGYGYTF.

The chain links TRBV5-1 to TRBJ2-3; 12 positions match TRBD2. Germline V CDR1 and CDR2: SGHRS, YFSETQ. The CDR3 has 16 amino acids. Trimming took 7 bases from V and 4 from J; bases not matched to a gene: 10. The CDR3 is CASGGTSGSTPDTQYF. The CDR3 bases are TGCGCCAGCGGCGGGACTAGCGGGTCTACCCCAGATACGCAGTATTTT.

The chain combines TRBV5-5 with TRBJ2-7; 7 nucleotides align to TRBD1. Germline CDR1 reads SGHKS; CDR2 reads YYEKEE (reference sequence). The CDR3 spans 15 residues. V trimming: 1 base; J trimming: 3 bases; junction bases outside the gene matches: 7. The CDR3 DNA sequence: TGTGCCAGCAGCTTGCGCAGGGACAGTCACTACGAGCAGTACTTC. It translates to CASSLRRDSHYEQYF.

The chain carries TRBV7-9 and TRBJ2-4; 13 bases line up with TRBD2. There are 16 residues in the CDR3. The germline CDR1 and CDR2 sequences are SEHNR and FQNEAQ (reference sequence). Trimming cost V 5 bases and J 1 base; bases outside gene matches: 2. CDR3 in DNA: TGTGCCAGCAGCCGGACTAGCGGGAGTGCCAAAAACATTCAGTACTTC. It codes for CASSRTSGSAKNIQYF.

The chain couples TRBV5-1 to TRBJ1-4; TRBD1 agrees at 9 bases. Germline V CDR1 and CDR2: SGHRS, YFSETQ. With V trimmed by 4 bases and J by 8 bases, 6 bases remained unmatched. The CDR3 loop spans 14 amino acids. The CDR3 loop is CASSGNRGREKLFF. CDR3 nucleotides: TGCGCCAGCAGCGGAAACAGGGGGCGAGAAAAACTGTTTTTT.

The chain recombines TRBV14 with TRBJ1-3; D is unresolved. Trimming took off 2 bases at V and 4 bases at J, with 3 bases between the two ends. In germline, CDR1 is SGHDN, CDR2 FVKESK. The CDR3 sequence is 12 residues long. The CDR3 loop reads CASSQLGNTIYF. The CDR3 DNA sequence: TGTGCCAGCAGCCAACTCGGAAACACCATATATTTT. Full variable domain (rest looked up from reference TRBV14 and TRBJ1-3): EAGVTQFPSHSVIEKGQTVTLRCDPISGHDNLYWYRRVMGKEIKFLLHFVKESKQDESGMPNNRFLAERTGGTYSTLKVQPAELEDSGVYFCASSQLGNTIYFGEGSWLTVV.

The rearrangement links TRBV7-2 to TRBJ1-3; no reliable D call. V was trimmed by 6 bases and J by 0 bases, leaving 12 bases between them. The CDR3 loop spans 15 amino acids. CDR1 and CDR2 (germline): SGHTA, FQGNSA. The CDR3 bases are TGTGCCAGCAGTCTCAGGCGAAGCTCTGGAAACACCATATATTTT. Its protein is CASSLRRSSGNTIYF.

The chain couples TRBV7-2 to TRBJ2-7, with 10 bases matching TRBD2. Looked up from germline, CDR1 is SGHTA and CDR2 is FQGNSA. CDR3 length: 17 residues. V shed 5 bases and J 4 bases; nucleotides not matched to a gene: 14. CDR3 region: CASSPPGPSGGLYEQYF. In DNA, the CDR3 is TGTGCCAGCAGCCCCCCCGGGCCTAGCGGGGGCCTTTACGAGCAGTACTTC. Full variable domain (missing parts from reference TRBV7-2 and TRBJ2-7): GAGVSQSPSNKVTEKGKDVELRCDPISGHTALYWYRQSLGQGLEFLIYFQGNSAPDKSGLPSDRFSAERTGGSVSTLTIQRTQQEDSAVYLCASSPPGPSGGLYEQYFGPGTRLTVT.

V and J are TRBV6-6 and TRBJ2-3, with TRBD2 matching over 7 bases. The length of the CDR3 is 14 residues. The germline CDR1 and CDR2 sequences are MNHNY and SVGAGI (reference sequence). V was clipped by 2 bases and J by 4 bases; unmatched bases: 3. For the CDR3, the DNA is TGTGCCAGCAGTTACCGGGAGGCGGCAGATACGCAGTATTTT. Amino acid sequence: CASSYREAADTQYF.

The CDR3 loop is CASTLIRVHPDTQYF. The CDR3 DNA is TGTGCCAGCACCCTTATACGGGTCCACCCGGATACGCAGTATTTT. The chain has TRBV7-8 and TRBJ2-3; no clear D gene. The length of the CDR3 is 15 residues. The germline V gene encodes CDR1 SGHVS and CDR2 FQNEAQ. V shed 7 bases and J shed 6 bases, with 20 bases lying between them.